This T cell receptor beta chain was found in a study of T-cell reconstitution after alpha-beta-depleted transplantation in children. Unique molecular identifiers were incorporated into the prepared TCRbeta library. TCRdb re-called the PCR reads through MiXCR, storing one row per CDR3 protein. The data contain about 300,000 distinct CDR3 sequences, roughly a tenth of them seen just once; the ten biggest clones take up 7.5%. In this sample, this clonotype turned up a few times. Germline V gene lookup returns CDR1 MGHDK and CDR2 SYGVNS. The V end lost 6 bases, the J end lost 1 base, and 12 bases lay between the germline ends. This CDR3 spans 14 amino acids.

The receptor comes from a boy under two years old with acute myeloid leukemia, due to receive a stem cell transplant. This chain joins TRBV25-1 and TRBJ1-1, with D unclear. The sequenced sample was PBMCs, obtained before TCRalphabeta/CD19-depleted stem cell transplant. CDR3 sequence: CASSEPWENTEAFF. CDR3 sequence (DNA): TGTGCCAGCAGCGAGCCTTGGGAGAACACTGAAGCTTTCTTT.